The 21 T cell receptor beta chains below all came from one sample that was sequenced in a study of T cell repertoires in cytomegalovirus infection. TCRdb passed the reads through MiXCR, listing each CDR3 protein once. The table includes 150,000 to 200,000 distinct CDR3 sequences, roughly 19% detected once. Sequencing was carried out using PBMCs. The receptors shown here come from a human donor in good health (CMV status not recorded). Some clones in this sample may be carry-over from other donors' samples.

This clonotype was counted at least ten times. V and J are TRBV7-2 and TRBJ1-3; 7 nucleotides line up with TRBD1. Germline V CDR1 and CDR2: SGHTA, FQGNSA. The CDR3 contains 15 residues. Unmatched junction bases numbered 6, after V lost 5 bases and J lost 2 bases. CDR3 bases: TGTGCCAGCAGCCCCAGGGGGGTCCCTGGAAACACCATATATTTT. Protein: CASSPRGVPGNTIYF. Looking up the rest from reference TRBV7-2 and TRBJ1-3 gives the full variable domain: GAGVSQSPSNKVTEKGKDVELRCDPISGHTALYWYRQSLGQGLEFLIYFQGNSAPDKSGLPSDRFSAERTGGSVSTLTIQRTQQEDSAVYLCASSPRGVPGNTIYFGEGSWLTVV.

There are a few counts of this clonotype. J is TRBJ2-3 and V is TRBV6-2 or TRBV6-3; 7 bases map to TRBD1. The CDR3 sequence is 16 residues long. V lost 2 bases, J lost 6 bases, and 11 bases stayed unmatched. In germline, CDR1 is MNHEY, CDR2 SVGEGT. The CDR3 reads CASSYARTGLIDTQYF. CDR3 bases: TGTGCCAGCAGTTACGCCAGGACAGGATTGATCGATACGCAGTATTTT.

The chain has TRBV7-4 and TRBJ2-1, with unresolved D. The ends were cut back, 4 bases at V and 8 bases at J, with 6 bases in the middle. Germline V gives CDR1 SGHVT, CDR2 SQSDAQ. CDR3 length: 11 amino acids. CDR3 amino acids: CASSSIDEQFF. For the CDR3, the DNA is TGTGCCAGCAGCTCAATAGATGAGCAGTTCTTC.

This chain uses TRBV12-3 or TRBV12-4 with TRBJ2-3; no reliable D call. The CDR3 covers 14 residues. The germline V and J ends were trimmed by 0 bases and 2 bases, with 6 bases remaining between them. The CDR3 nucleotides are TGTGCCAGCAGTTTAGCGCTCCCCACAGATACGCAGTATTTT. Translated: CASSLALPTDTQYF.

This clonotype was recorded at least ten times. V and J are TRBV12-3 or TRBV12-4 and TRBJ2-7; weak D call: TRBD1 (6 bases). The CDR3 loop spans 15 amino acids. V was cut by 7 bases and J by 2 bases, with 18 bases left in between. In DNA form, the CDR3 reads TGTGCCAGCAACCTTATTCATTGGGGGCCCTACGAGCAGTACTTC. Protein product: CASNLIHWGPYEQYF.

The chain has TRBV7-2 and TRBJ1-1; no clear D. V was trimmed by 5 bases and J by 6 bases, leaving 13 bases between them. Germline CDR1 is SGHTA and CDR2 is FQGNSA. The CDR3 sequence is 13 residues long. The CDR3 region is CASSPRRVSEAFF. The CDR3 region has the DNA TGTGCCAGCAGCCCACGACGTGTGTCTGAAGCTTTCTTT.

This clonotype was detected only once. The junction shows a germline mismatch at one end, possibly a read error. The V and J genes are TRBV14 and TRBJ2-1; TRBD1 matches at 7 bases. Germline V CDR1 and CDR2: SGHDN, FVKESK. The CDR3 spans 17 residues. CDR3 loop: CASSQNNRGSSHNEQFF. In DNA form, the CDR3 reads TGTGCCAGCAGCCAAAATAACAGGGGCAGCTCCCACAATGAGCAGTTCTTC.

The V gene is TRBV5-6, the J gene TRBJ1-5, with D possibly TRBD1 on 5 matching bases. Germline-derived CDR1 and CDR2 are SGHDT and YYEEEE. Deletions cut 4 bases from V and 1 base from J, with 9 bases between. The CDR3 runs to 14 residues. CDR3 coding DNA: TGTGCCAGCAGCCGGGACGGGAGCAATCAGCCCCAGCATTTT. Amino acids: CASSRDGSNQPQHF.

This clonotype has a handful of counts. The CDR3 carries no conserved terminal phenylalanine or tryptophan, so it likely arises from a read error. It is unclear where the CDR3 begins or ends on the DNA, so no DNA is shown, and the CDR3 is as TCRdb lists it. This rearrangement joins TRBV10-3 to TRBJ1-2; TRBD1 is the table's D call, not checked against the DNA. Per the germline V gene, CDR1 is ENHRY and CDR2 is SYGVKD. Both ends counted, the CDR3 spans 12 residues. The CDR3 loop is CAISDGTASRWL.

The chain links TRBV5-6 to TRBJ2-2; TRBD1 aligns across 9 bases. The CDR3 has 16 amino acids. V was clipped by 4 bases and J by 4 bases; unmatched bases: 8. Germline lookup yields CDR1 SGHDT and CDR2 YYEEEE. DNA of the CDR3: TGTGCCAGCAGCCCGGACAGGGGTCGTAGCACCGGGGAGCTGTTTTTT. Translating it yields CASSPDRGRSTGELFF.

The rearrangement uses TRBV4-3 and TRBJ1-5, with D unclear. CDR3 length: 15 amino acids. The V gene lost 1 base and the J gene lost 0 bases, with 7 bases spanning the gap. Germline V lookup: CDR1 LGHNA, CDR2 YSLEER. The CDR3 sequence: CASSQGRHSNQPQHF. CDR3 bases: TGCGCCAGCAGCCAAGGCAGGCATAGCAATCAGCCCCAGCATTTT.

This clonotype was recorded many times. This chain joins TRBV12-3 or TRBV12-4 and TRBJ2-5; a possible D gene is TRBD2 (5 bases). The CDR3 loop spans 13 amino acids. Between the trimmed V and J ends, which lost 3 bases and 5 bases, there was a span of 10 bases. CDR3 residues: CASSFGMGETQYF. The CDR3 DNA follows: TGTGCCAGCAGTTTCGGGATGGGGGAGACCCAGTACTTC.

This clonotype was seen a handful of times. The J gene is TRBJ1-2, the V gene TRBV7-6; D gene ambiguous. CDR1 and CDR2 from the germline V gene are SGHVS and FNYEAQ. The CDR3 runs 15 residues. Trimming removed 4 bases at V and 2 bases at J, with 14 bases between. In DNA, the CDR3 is TGTGCCAGCAGCTCCTCCCCGGCGGGGAACTATGGCTACACCTTC. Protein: CASSSSPAGNYGYTF.

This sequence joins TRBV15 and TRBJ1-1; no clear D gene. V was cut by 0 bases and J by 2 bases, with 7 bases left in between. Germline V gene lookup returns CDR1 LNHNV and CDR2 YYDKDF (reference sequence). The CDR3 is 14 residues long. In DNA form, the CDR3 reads TGTGCCACCAGCAGAGATCTAGTCAACACTGAAGCTTTCTTT. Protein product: CATSRDLVNTEAFF.

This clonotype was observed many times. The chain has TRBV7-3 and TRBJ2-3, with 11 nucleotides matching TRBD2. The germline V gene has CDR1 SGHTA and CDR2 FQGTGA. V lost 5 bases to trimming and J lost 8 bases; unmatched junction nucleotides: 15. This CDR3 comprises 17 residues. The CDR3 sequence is CASSPVGLAGGRGTQYF. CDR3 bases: TGTGCCAGCAGCCCCGTGGGCCTAGCGGGAGGCCGAGGTACGCAGTATTTT.

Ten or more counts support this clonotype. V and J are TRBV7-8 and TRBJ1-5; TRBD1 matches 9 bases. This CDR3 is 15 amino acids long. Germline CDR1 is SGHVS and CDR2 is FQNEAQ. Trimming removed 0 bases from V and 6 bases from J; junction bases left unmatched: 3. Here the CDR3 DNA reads TGTGCCAGCAGCTTAGCGGGACAGGGTTTTCAGCCCCAGCATTTT. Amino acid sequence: CASSLAGQGFQPQHF.

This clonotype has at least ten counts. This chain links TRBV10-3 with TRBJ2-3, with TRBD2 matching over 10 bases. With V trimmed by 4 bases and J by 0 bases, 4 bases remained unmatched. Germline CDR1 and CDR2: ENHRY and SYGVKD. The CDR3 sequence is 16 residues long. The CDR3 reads CAISGTSGVSTDTQYF. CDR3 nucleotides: TGTGCCATCAGTGGGACTAGCGGAGTTAGCACAGATACGCAGTATTTT.

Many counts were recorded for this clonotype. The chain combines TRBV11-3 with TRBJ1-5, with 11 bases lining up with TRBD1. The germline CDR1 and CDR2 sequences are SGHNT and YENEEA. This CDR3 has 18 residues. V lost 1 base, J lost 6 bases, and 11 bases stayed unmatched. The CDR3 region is CASSLGGPGQGVGQPQHF. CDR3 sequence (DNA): TGTGCCAGCAGCTTAGGCGGACCGGGACAGGGGGTGGGTCAGCCCCAGCATTTT.

CDR3: CASSLDMGGVSYNEQFF. The CDR3 DNA reads TGTGCCAGCAGCTTAGATATGGGAGGGGTCTCCTACAATGAGCAGTTCTTC. The rearrangement links TRBV11-3 to TRBJ2-1; TRBD2 agrees at 7 bases. The junction had 5 bases not matched to a gene; V was cut back by 0 bases and J by 0 bases. This CDR3 comprises 17 residues. The germline V gene encodes CDR1 SGHNT and CDR2 YENEEA.

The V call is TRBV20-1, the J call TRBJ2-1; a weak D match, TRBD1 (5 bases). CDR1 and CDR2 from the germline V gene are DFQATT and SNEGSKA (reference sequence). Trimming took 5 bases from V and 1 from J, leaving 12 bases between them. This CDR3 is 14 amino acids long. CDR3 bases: TGCAGTGCTTCCGGGCCAGGGTCCTACAATGAGCAGTTCTTC. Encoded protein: CSASGPGSYNEQFF.

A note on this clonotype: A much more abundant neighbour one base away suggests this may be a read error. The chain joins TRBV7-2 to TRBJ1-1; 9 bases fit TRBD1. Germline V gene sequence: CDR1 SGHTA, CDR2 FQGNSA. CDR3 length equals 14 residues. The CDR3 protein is CDSSPDRGGTEAFF. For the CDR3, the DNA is TGTGACAGCAGCCCGGACAGGGGTGGGACTGAAGCTTTCTTT.